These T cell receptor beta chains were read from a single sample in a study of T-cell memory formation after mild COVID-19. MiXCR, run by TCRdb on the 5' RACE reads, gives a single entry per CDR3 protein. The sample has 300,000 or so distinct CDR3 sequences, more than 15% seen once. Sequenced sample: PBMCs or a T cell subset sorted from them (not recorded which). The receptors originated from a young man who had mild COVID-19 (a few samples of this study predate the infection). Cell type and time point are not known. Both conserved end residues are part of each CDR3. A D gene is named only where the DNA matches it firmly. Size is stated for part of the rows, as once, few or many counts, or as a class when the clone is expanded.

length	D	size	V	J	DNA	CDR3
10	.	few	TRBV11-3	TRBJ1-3	TGTGCCAGCAGTTATAACACCATATATTTT	CASSYNTIYF
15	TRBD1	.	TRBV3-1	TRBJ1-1	TGTGCCAGCAGCCAGAGGGGGACAGCGAACACTGAAGCTTTCTTT	CASSQRGTANTEAFF
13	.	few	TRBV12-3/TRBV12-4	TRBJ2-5	TGTGCCAGCAGTTTGACGGAACAAGAGACCCAGTACTTC	CASSLTEQETQYF
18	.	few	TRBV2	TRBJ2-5	TGTGCCAGCAGTGACCCGAGGTCGGACGGAACAAATCAAGAGACCCAGTACTTC	CASSDPRSDGTNQETQYF
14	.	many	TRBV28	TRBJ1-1	TGTGCCAGCAGCCCTGGGGGAGGGAACACTGAAGCTTTCTTT	CASSPGGGNTEAFF
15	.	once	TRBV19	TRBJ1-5	TGTGCCAGTAGGCTGGGGGGAAGTGGCAATCAGCCCCAGCATTTT	CASRLGGSGNQPQHF
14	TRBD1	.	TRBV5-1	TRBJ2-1	TGCGCCAGCAGCGAGCAACAGGGGTACAATGAGCAGTTCTTC	CASSEQQGYNEQFF
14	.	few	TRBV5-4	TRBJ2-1	TGTGCCAGCAGCTCCTTAGGGGGGGGCAGTGAGCAGTTCTTC	CASSSLGGGSEQFF
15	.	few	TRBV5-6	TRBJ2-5	TGTGCCAGCAGTCTTCTCTGGGGGCTCAGGGAGACCCAGTACTTC	CASSLLWGLRETQYF
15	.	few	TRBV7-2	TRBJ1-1	TGTGCCAGCGGGTTTCGAGGGGCGATCAACACTGAAGCTTTCTTT	CASGFRGAINTEAFF
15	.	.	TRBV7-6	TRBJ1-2	TGTGCCAGCAGCCCCGTTGGGACTCCTAACTATGGCTACACCTTC	CASSPVGTPNYGYTF
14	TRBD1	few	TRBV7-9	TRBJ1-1	TGTGCCAGCAGCTTATCAGGGGGCGCGAATGAAGCTTTCTTT	CASSLSGGANEAFF
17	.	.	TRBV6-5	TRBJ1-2	TGTGCCAGCAGTTACAAAGTCGCAGGGGCAATTAACTATGGCTACACCTTC	CASSYKVAGAINYGYTF
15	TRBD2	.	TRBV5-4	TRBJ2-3	TGTGCCAGCAGCTTTAGCGGGGGGGCGGTAGATACGCAGTATTTT	CASSFSGGAVDTQYF
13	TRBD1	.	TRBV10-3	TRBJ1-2	TGTGCCACCGCCGGACAGGGGAACTATGGCTACACCTTC	CATAGQGNYGYTF
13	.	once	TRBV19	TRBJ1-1	TGTGCCAGTAGTATCGGAGCTTACACTGAAGCTTTCTTT	CASSIGAYTEAFF